Described below is a single T cell receptor (beta chain) sequence and its context. The authors' processing: The authors estimated nucleated cell counts from reference gene primer amplification. TCRdb's table, derived via immunoSEQ multiplex PCR, lists solely in-frame clones and lacks some. V and J calls and clone size are those listed in that table; D and trimming were worked out from the DNA. The sample holds about 210,000 clones, over 75% seen once. Each recovered donor of Cohort 3 presented with two negative PCRs, clearance, or symptom resolution. Looked up from germline, CDR1 is GTSNPN and CDR2 is SVGIG (reference sequence). The CDR3 is made up of 15 amino acids. J gave up 8 bases and V 3 bases, and 14 bases lay outside the gene matches. The sample originates from a study of blood T cell repertoires in COVID-19. Study-level background: The samples span acute and convalescent COVID-19 from the United States, Italy and Spain. PBMCs, B-cell-depleted T cells, or T cells were the source of the cDNA or gDNA that made up the material.

What was sequenced was PBMCs or T cells enriched from blood (not recorded which). V and J are TRBV30 and TRBJ1-2; TRBD1 agrees at 8 bases. This TCR derives from a man between 35 and 55 years old who had recovered from COVID-19. As DNA, the CDR3 is TGTGCCTGGAGGCCCTTGTCGACAGGGGCCCTAGGCTACACCTTC. Its protein is CAWRPLSTGALGYTF.